This TCR beta chain stems from a study of tumor-infiltrating lymphocytes in primary liver carcinoma. Study context: Aged between 30 and 69 years, the patients were men and women.

Taking about 18-32 mg of unsorted bulk tissue, the authors co-extracted RNA and DNA. The template, roughly 550 ng total RNA, yielded TCR beta cDNA made with a constant-region primer. Modified slightly, ARM-PCR produced TCR beta libraries over three nested multiplex PCR rounds. PCR rounds one and two used TRBV1-TRBV30 forward primers with a C-beta reverse primer for approximately 10 cycles each. Each CDR3 protein gets one entry after TCRdb re-called the multiplex PCR reads with MiXCR. The sample consists of approximately 120,000 distinct CDR3 sequences, 60% to 80% of them appearing once. Per the germline V gene, CDR1 is MNHNS and CDR2 is SASEGT. This CDR3 spans 14 amino acids. Trimming shortened V by 5 bases and J by 12 bases, and 20 bases separated the two germline ends.

The specimen sequenced was liver tumor tissue from sampling region 3. Subset indicated: tumor region T3, left-lateral pole. The chain has TRBV6-1 and TRBJ2-1, with TRBD2 as a possible D gene (5 bases). This clonotype originated in a woman aged 60-75 years with primary liver carcinoma and hepatitis B virus infection. CDR3 bases: TGTGCCAGCAGTTTGGAGAGGGTCTTGGTCGGGCAGTTCTTC. This codes for CASSLERVLVGQFF.